This passage covers 3 T cell receptor beta chains from one sample sequenced in a study of blood T cell repertoires in COVID-19. Here immunoSEQ multiplex PCR was the method, and the copy in TCRdb shows in-frame clones only, minus some. The sample consists of roughly 200,000 clones, about 83% of them appearing once. Sequenced sample: PBMCs or T cells enriched from blood (not recorded which). These receptors were collected from a middle-aged man with acute COVID-19.

J is TRBJ2-2 and V is TRBV10-3; a weak D match, TRBD2 (6 bases). This CDR3 has 13 residues. The V end lost 10 bases, the J end lost 0 bases, and 9 bases lay between the germline ends. Germline CDR1 ENHRY, CDR2 SYGVKD. CDR3 sequence (DNA): TGTGCCACCTTAGCGGCGAACACCGGGGAGCTGTTTTTT. Its translation: CATLAANTGELFF.

This CDR3 is CASSLGQGPDTQYF. The CDR3 nucleotides read TGTGCCAGCAGCCTAGGACAGGGACCAGATACGCAGTATTTT. The chain has TRBV28 and TRBJ2-3, with 8 bases lining up with TRBD1. V dropped 6 bases and J dropped 4; count of bases not matched to a gene: 6. The CDR3 is 14 residues long. Germline V gene sequence: CDR1 MDHEN, CDR2 SYDVKM.

J is TRBJ1-2 and V is TRBV12-3 or TRBV12-4; tentative D call: TRBD1 (5 bases). V was clipped by 4 bases and J by 3 bases, with 6 bases between them. CDR3 length: 12 residues. The CDR3 DNA reads as TGTGCCAGCAGTTGGGGGGACTATGGCTACACCTTC. As protein: CASSWGDYGYTF.